What follows are 8 T cell receptor beta chains derived from one specimen sequenced in a study of T-cell reconstitution after alpha-beta-depleted transplantation in children (dated by TCRdb to the mid-2010s). Library preparation used PCR. The data were produced on an Illumina HiSeq 2500. TCR library preparation used molecular barcoding, with unique molecular identifiers applied to normalize quantification of the TCRbeta repertoire. The raw public data were reprocessed by TCRdb itself: fastp quality trimming at Q25, MiXCR clonotype calling, in-frame beta chains only. Each CDR3 protein gets just one entry, which takes the most common genes and DNA from the rows behind it. The sample profile shows about 200,000 distinct CDR3 sequences; roughly 7.1% of them were found once. The ten most abundant clones make up 5.5% of the sample. The sample's treatment or condition label is to be understood as: allogeneic hematopoietic cell transplantation with graft depleted of TCRalphabeta T cells and CD19 B cells.

The starting material was PBMCs, obtained before TCRalphabeta/CD19-depleted stem cell transplant. These receptor sequences come from a boy aged 2 to 10 with acute lymphoblastic leukemia, due to receive a stem cell transplant.

The sample holds many counts of this clonotype. The junction departs from germline at one end; a sequencing error may be responsible. The chain uses TRBV2 and TRBJ2-1, with 10 bases that match TRBD2. The CDR3 extends over 14 amino acids. Germline assignment: CDR1 SNHLY and CDR2 FYNNEI. CDR3 in amino acids: CATSDTSGDNEQFF. For the CDR3, the DNA is TGTGCCACCAGTGATACTAGCGGGGACAATGAGCAGTTCTTC.

The table lists this clonotype with a few counts. The V gene is TRBV25-1, the J gene TRBJ2-1; 11 bases map to TRBD1. The ends lost 4 bases at V and 9 bases at J; junction bases unmatched: 5. This CDR3 is built from 14 residues. Germline V gene data show CDR1 as MGHDK and CDR2 as SYGVNS. The CDR3 is CASSGDRGFAEQFF. The CDR3 region has the DNA TGTGCCAGCAGTGGGGACAGGGGGTTCGCTGAGCAGTTCTTC. The full variable domain, with the rest looked up from reference TRBV25-1 and TRBJ2-1, is EADIYQTPRYLVIGTGKKITLECSQTMGHDKMYWYQQDPGMELHLIHYSYGVNSTEKGDLSSESTVSRIRTEHFPLTLESARPSHTSQYLCASSGDRGFAEQFFGPGTRLTVL.

The sample holds many counts of this clonotype. The J gene is TRBJ1-3, the V gene TRBV15; D unclear. Trimming shortened V by 3 bases and J by 4 bases, and 7 bases separated the two germline ends. The CDR3 sequence is 13 residues long. CDR1 and CDR2 from the germline V gene are LNHNV and YYDKDF (reference sequence). CDR3 region: CATSSRRGNTIYF. The CDR3 nucleotides are TGTGCCACCAGCAGCAGGAGAGGAAACACCATATATTTT. Complete variable domain (other parts from reference TRBV15 and TRBJ1-3): DAMVIQNPRYQVTQFGKPVTLSCSQTLNHNVMYWYQQKSSQAPKLLFHYYDKDFNNEADTPDNFQSRRPNTSFCFLDIRSPGLGDTAMYLCATSSRRGNTIYFGEGSWLTVV.

This clonotype was seen many times. V is TRBV11-2 and J is TRBJ2-1, with 9 positions matching TRBD2. This CDR3 has 17 amino acids. J lost 8 bases, V lost 1 base, and 12 bases had no gene match. CDR1 and CDR2 from the germline V gene are SGHAT and FQNNGV. The CDR3 sequence: CASSLGWVAGEMDEQFF. CDR3 DNA sequence: TGTGCCAGCAGCTTAGGGTGGGTAGCGGGAGAGATGGATGAGCAGTTCTTC.

In this sample, this clonotype turned up a few times. The V gene is TRBV13, the J gene TRBJ2-7; TRBD1 agrees at 7 bases. The CDR3 has 15 amino acids. With V trimmed by 4 bases and J by 3 bases, 9 bases remained unmatched. CDR1 is PRHDT, CDR2 FYEKMQ, per germline (reference sequence). The CDR3 nucleotides read TGTGCCAGCAGCTACCGACAGGGCCCCCTCTACGAGCAGTACTTC. Translated, it gives CASSYRQGPLYEQYF.

This clonotype has ten or more counts. The chain joins TRBV20-1 to TRBJ2-1; D is undetermined. The CDR3 length is 14 residues. The germline gives CDR1 DFQATT, CDR2 SNEGSKA (reference sequence). Trimming removed 1 base at V and 8 bases at J, with 15 bases between. CDR3 sequence: CSARAGSDGHEQFF. The CDR3, as DNA: TGCAGTGCTAGAGCCGGGTCCGACGGCCATGAGCAGTTCTTC.

This clonotype was recorded many times. The rearrangement links TRBV12-3 or TRBV12-4 to TRBJ2-1, with 12 positions matching TRBD2. Trimming took 3 bases from V and 10 from J; bases not matched to a gene: 13. The CDR3 runs 17 residues. The CDR3 sequence: CASSFVRGLAGLREQFF. CDR3 coding DNA: TGTGCCAGCAGTTTCGTACGAGGACTAGCGGGACTACGGGAGCAGTTCTTC.

This clonotype was seen only a few times. This chain joins TRBV20-1 and TRBJ1-6, with 9 bases identical to TRBD1. V dropped 0 bases and J dropped 10; count of bases not matched to a gene: 7. The germline CDR1 and CDR2 sequences are DFQATT and SNEGSKA (reference sequence). The length of the CDR3 is 15 residues. CDR3 residues: CSARDAGQGGSPLHF. The CDR3 bases are TGCAGTGCTAGAGATGCGGGACAGGGAGGCTCACCCCTCCACTTT.